A selection of T cell receptor beta chains follows, all from one sample in a study of CD4 T cell repertoires in COVID-19. Their target antigens are unknown. TCRdb keeps only in-frame clones here, not all; method: immunoSEQ multiplex PCR. Among approximately 1,500 clones, around 16% were seen once, and the ten largest hold 11%. Material: memory CD4+ T cells, cultured in vitro, obtained after recovery from COVID-19. All receptors come from a human donor who had COVID-19. Each CDR3 is given with its conserved first and last residue. A D gene is named only where the DNA matches it firmly. Clone size is stated in some rows and not others, as once, few, many or a class when expanded.

clone_size | j_call | d_call | v_call | cdr3_nt | cdr3_aa
once | TRBJ1-2 | . | TRBV14 | TGTGCCAGCAGCCAGCGTTCGGGGCAGGGCTACACCTTC | CASSQRSGQGYTF
. | TRBJ2-3 | TRBD1 | TRBV19 | TGTGCCAGTAGAACCGGGACAGGGGGCACAGATACGCAGTATTTT | CASRTGTGGTDTQYF
. | TRBJ1-2 | . | TRBV6-2/TRBV6-3 | TGTGCCAGCAGCCTAGGGGGGGGAAAGCCTGGCTACACCTTC | CASSLGGGKPGYTF
. | TRBJ2-2 | . | TRBV21-1 | TGTGCCAGCAGCAAAGCCCCACCAGCGCGCACCGGGGAGCTGTTTTTT | CASSKAPPARTGELFF
. | TRBJ2-6 | . | TRBV29-1 | TGCAGCGCCGGATCTCCACGAGGAACCTCTGGGGCCAACGTCCTGACTTTC | CSAGSPRGTSGANVLTF
few | TRBJ2-1 | . | TRBV10-2 | TGCGCCAGCAGTGAGTCGAGGTCCTCTTGGGTCAATGAGCAGTTCTTC | CASSESRSSWVNEQFF
. | TRBJ1-2 | . | TRBV5-4 | TGTGCCAGCAGCCCACCGGCCGGAGGGAAGGGAAGGGGCTACACCTTC | CASSPPAGGKGRGYTF
medium-sized | TRBJ1-2 | . | TRBV12-3/TRBV12-4 | TGTGCCAGCACCCCCCGTCGCGGCTATGGCTACACCTTC | CASTPRRGYGYTF
medium-sized | TRBJ2-2 | . | TRBV27 | TGTGCCAGCAGTCCGACGCGAATGGCGAACACCGGGGAGCTGTTTTTT | CASSPTRMANTGELFF
medium-sized | TRBJ2-1 | . | TRBV6-5 | TGTGCCAGCAGTAGCCGGGGCTCTGAGCAGTTCTTC | CASSSRGSEQFF
. | TRBJ2-3 | TRBD1 | TRBV6-1 | TGTGCCAGCAGCGACAGGGGCGGCACAGATACGCAGTATTTT | CASSDRGGTDTQYF
medium-sized | TRBJ1-2 | . | TRBV5-1 | TGCGCCAGCAGCTTGGGCAGTCCCTATGGCTACACCTTC | CASSLGSPYGYTF
medium-sized | TRBJ2-5 | TRBD2 | TRBV6-5 | TGTGCCAGCAGTTACCCTTGGACTAGCGGGAGAAGGGCCCAGTACTTC | CASSYPWTSGRRAQYF
medium-sized | TRBJ2-3 | . | TRBV5-1 | TGCGCCAGCAGCTTGGAAGGGGTTACGCAGTATTTT | CASSLEGVTQYF
few | TRBJ1-2 | . | TRBV6-5 | TGTGCCAGCAGCCACGGGAGGGACTATGGCTACACCTTC | CASSHGRDYGYTF
medium-sized | TRBJ1-2 | . | TRBV14 | TGTGCCAGCAGCCAGACGACAGGATCGTTGGGCTACACCTTC | CASSQTTGSLGYTF
. | TRBJ2-7 | TRBD2 | TRBV11-2 | TGTGCCAGCAGCTTAGCCAGCGGGGGGTACGAGCAGTACTTC | CASSLASGGYEQYF
. | TRBJ2-1 | TRBD2 | TRBV28 | TGTGCCAGCAGGGGACTAGCGGCCGGGCGAAATGAGCAGTTCTTC | CASRGLAAGRNEQFF
few | TRBJ2-2 | . | TRBV29-1 | TGCAGCGAGTCCCAGACGGAATCCACCGGGGAGCTGTTTTTT | CSESQTESTGELFF
medium-sized | TRBJ1-2 | . | TRBV28 | TGTGCCAGCAGTTTTGGGGGGCGCCTGGAAGGCTACACCTTC | CASSFGGRLEGYTF
few | TRBJ2-2 | TRBD1 | TRBV4-1 | TGCGCCAGCAGCCAACCGGACAGGGCTAAAGGGAACACCGGGGAGCTGTTTTTT | CASSQPDRAKGNTGELFF
medium-sized | TRBJ1-4 | TRBD1 | TRBV5-1 | TGCGCCAGCAGCTTGAGCCGACAGGGGGCGCCGACTAATGAAAAACTGTTTTTT | CASSLSRQGAPTNEKLFF
large | TRBJ2-2 | . | TRBV27 | TGTGCCAGCAAAAAGGAAACAGGGTTTCTCGGGGAGCTGTTTTTT | CASKKETGFLGELFF
medium-sized | TRBJ2-2 | . | TRBV5-1 | TGCGCCAGCAGCTTGCTACGGGAAACCGGGGAGCTGTTTTTT | CASSLLRETGELFF
. | TRBJ2-3 | TRBD2 | TRBV10-2 | TGCGCCAGCAGGCTTACTAGCGGGAGCACAGATACGCAGTATTTT | CASRLTSGSTDTQYF
. | TRBJ2-5 | TRBD1 | TRBV7-7 | TGTGCCAGCAGCCCGCGGACAGGAATAGAGACCCAGTACTTC | CASSPRTGIETQYF
medium-sized | TRBJ1-2 | TRBD1 | TRBV2 | TGTGCCAGCATTTATCGGACAGGAGGATTAGGGGGCTACACCTTC | CASIYRTGGLGGYTF
. | TRBJ2-3 | TRBD2 | TRBV30 | TGTGCCTGGAGCCCAGGACTAGCGGGCCTCACAGATACGCAGTATTTT | CAWSPGLAGLTDTQYF
. | TRBJ2-7 | . | TRBV3-1/TRBV3-2 | TGTGCCAGCAGCCAAGACAGGGCCCGCGAGCAGTACTTC | CASSQDRAREQYF
. | TRBJ1-2 | . | TRBV6-5 | TGTGCCAGCAGTTTTAGGTCCGGCGATCTACTTGGCTACACCTTC | CASSFRSGDLLGYTF
. | TRBJ2-3 | TRBD2 | TRBV9 | TGTGCCAGCAGCGTAGGCGGGGGGGCAGATACGCAGTATTTT | CASSVGGGADTQYF
. | TRBJ1-2 | TRBD1 | TRBV6-5 | TGTGCCACCTCGGGACAGGGGGCGTTTGGCTACACCTTC | CATSGQGAFGYTF
medium-sized | TRBJ1-2 | TRBD1 | TRBV14 | TGTGCCAGCAGCACCCGGACAGGGGTCCTCTATGGCTACACCTTC | CASSTRTGVLYGYTF
medium-sized | TRBJ2-5 | . | TRBV11-2 | TGTGCCAGCAGCGGTCCCACCGGGGGGACCCAGTACTTC | CASSGPTGGTQYF
few | TRBJ1-1 | . | TRBV4-1 | TGCGCCAGCAGCCAAGTTTTTGCCGGCCAGGGACAGAACACTGAAGCTTTCTTT | CASSQVFAGQGQNTEAFF
few | TRBJ1-4 | . | TRBV15 | TGTGCCACCCGATCGTTGGCAGGGCTGAATGAAAAACTGTTTTTT | CATRSLAGLNEKLFF
. | TRBJ1-5 | . | TRBV6-5 | TGTGCCAGCAGCGGGACGCGGGAGGGCCAGCCCCAGCATTTT | CASSGTREGQPQHF
few | TRBJ1-2 | . | TRBV29-1 | TGCAGCGCCCTCTGGAACTATGGCTACACCTTC | CSALWNYGYTF
. | TRBJ2-3 | . | TRBV5-1 | TGCGCCAGCAGCTTGGGTCTAGCAATTATTACGGATACGCAGTATTTT | CASSLGLAIITDTQYF
. | TRBJ2-7 | . | TRBV6-6 | TGTGCCAGCAGTAAGAGGGGGGGCTACGAGCAGTACTTC | CASSKRGGYEQYF
. | TRBJ1-2 | TRBD1 | TRBV6-5 | TGTGCCAGCAGCAACAGGGGCTCCATGGGCTACACCTTC | CASSNRGSMGYTF
medium-sized | TRBJ1-2 | . | TRBV7-2 | TGTGCCACCAGCTCCCGGGACCCGAACTATGGCTACACCTTC | CATSSRDPNYGYTF
few | TRBJ2-1 | . | TRBV19 | TGTGCCAGTAGTAGCAGGAGCTCCTACAATGAGCAGTTCTTC | CASSSRSSYNEQFF
medium-sized | TRBJ2-1 | TRBD1 | TRBV19 | TGTGCCACCGCGGACAGGACTAATGAGCAGTTCTTC | CATADRTNEQFF
. | TRBJ2-5 | . | TRBV18 | TGTGCCAGCTCCCGGGCGGGACACACCAAAGAGACCCAGTACTTC | CASSRAGHTKETQYF
large | TRBJ1-2 | . | TRBV6-2/TRBV6-3 | TGTGCCAGCAGCCGACGAGGGGGAGATGGCTACACCTTC | CASSRRGGDGYTF
. | TRBJ1-3 | . | TRBV3-1/TRBV3-2 | TGTGCCAGCAGCCCGGGGGGGTCTGGAAACACCATATATTTT | CASSPGGSGNTIYF
. | TRBJ2-7 | TRBD1 | TRBV6-6 | TGTGCCAGCAGTACAGGACAGGGACTCCACGAGCAGTACTTC | CASSTGQGLHEQYF
. | TRBJ1-2 | . | TRBV7-2 | TGTGCCAGCAGCTTCACAGGGTCAGCTAACTATGGCTACACCTTC | CASSFTGSANYGYTF
few | TRBJ1-6 | . | TRBV19 | TGTGCCAGTAGTCTAGGATATAATTCACCCCTCCACTTT | CASSLGYNSPLHF
large | TRBJ2-1 | . | TRBV14 | TGTGCCAGCAGCCAAGGACGGAGCTCCTACAATGAGCAGTTCTTC | CASSQGRSSYNEQFF
medium-sized | TRBJ1-2 | . | TRBV6-1 | TGTGCCAGCAGTGAGACAGTAAGGTATGGCTACACCTTC | CASSETVRYGYTF
medium-sized | TRBJ2-3 | . | TRBV7-8 | TGTGCCAGCAGCCTCGTGACGGGACGATCTGCAGATACGCAGTATTTT | CASSLVTGRSADTQYF
medium-sized | TRBJ1-2 | TRBD1 | TRBV11-2 | TGTGCCAGCAGCGCGCAAACAGGGGGTGGTGGCTACACCTTC | CASSAQTGGGGYTF
. | TRBJ2-3 | . | TRBV7-8 | TGTGCCAGCAGCTTAGTTACCGGACACAATACAGATACGCAGTATTTT | CASSLVTGHNTDTQYF
large | TRBJ2-2 | . | TRBV6-1 | TGTGCCAGCAGTGAAGCGCTGGCAGGCCCGCAACGGGAGCTGTTTTTT | CASSEALAGPQRELFF
. | TRBJ2-7 | . | TRBV11-2 | TGTGCCAGCAGCTTAGATTCGGGCCCGGGGCCCTACGAGCAGTACTTC | CASSLDSGPGPYEQYF
large | TRBJ2-1 | TRBD1 | TRBV7-8 | TGTGCCAGCAGCCTAGACAGGGGTTTCAGTGAGCAGTTCTTC | CASSLDRGFSEQFF
medium-sized | TRBJ2-1 | . | TRBV3-1/TRBV3-2 | TGTGCCAGCAGCCCCGGGTTCTACAATGAGCAGTTCTTC | CASSPGFYNEQFF
few | TRBJ1-2 | . | TRBV3-1/TRBV3-2 | TGTGCCAGCAGTCCAAAAGTAGGTCGGTTCTTCCCTTATGGCTACACCTTC | CASSPKVGRFFPYGYTF